This TCR beta chain was documented in a study of molecular identifiers for immune sequencing clone quantification. Findings and caveats of the study: A shared barcode on identical TCR molecules could lead to underestimated sizes for highly expanded clones. Spiked Jurkat TCR RNA equivalent to one cell reportedly surfaced among some 1 million naive cells.

Both previously described methods and listed TCR primers were employed to make bulk TCR libraries. TCRdb passed the PCR reads through MiXCR, listing each CDR3 protein once. The sample carries about 40,000 distinct CDR3 sequences, approximately 21% recorded once. Source material for naive CD8 libraries was about 17,000 to 1,100,000 sorted cells, with 10%, 30% or 50% RNA. This clonotype was recorded at least ten times. Its antigen remains unidentified. Losses at the gene ends were 2 bases for V and 4 bases for J; bases not matched to a gene: 3. The CDR3 is 14 residues long. Germline CDR1 is SGHNT and CDR2 is YYREEE (reference sequence).

The clonotype originates from a human donor in good health. Some libraries in this study had Jurkat cell RNA spiked in. The specimen was naive CD8+ T cells from blood, with Jurkat cell RNA spiked in. The subset denotes: FACS-sorted CD8+CD4-CCR7+CD45RA+ naive T cells. The chain links TRBV5-4 to TRBJ2-7, with TRBD2 matching over 10 bases. CDR3 loop: CASSLGTSVYEQYF. CDR3 in DNA: TGTGCCAGCAGCTTAGGGACTAGCGTGTACGAGCAGTACTTC.